The 3 T cell receptor beta chains below were found in one sample sequenced in a study of blood T cell repertoires in COVID-19. Profiled with immunoSEQ multiplex PCR; TCRdb holds only in-frame clones, not every one. Here the sample spans some 56,000 clones, under 90% being singletons. Source material: peripheral blood. These receptors originate from an elderly woman with active or convalescent COVID-19.

J is TRBJ1-2 and V is TRBV28, with D tentatively TRBD1 (6 bases). The CDR3 extends over 14 amino acids. CDR1 and CDR2 from the germline V gene are MDHEN and SYDVKM. Trimming removed 4 bases from V and 2 bases from J, with 11 bases in between. CDR3 coding DNA: TGTGCCAGCAGTTCCCCCGGGACAAACTATGGCTACACCTTC. Encoded protein: CASSSPGTNYGYTF.

V gene TRBV7-9 combines with J gene TRBJ1-5; the match to TRBD1 covers 10 bases. V was clipped by 2 bases and J by 7 bases; unmatched bases: 8. Germline CDR1 reads SEHNR; CDR2 reads FQNEAQ (reference sequence). The CDR3 sequence is 16 residues long. CDR3 in DNA: TGTGCCAGCAGCTTATCTTGGACAGGGGGTGTACAGCCCCAGCATTTT. Protein sequence: CASSLSWTGGVQPQHF.

The chain uses TRBV9 and TRBJ1-2; D is perhaps TRBD1 (6 bases). CDR3 size: 13 residues. V was trimmed by 3 bases and J by 4 bases, leaving 10 bases between them. Germline V CDR1 and CDR2: SGDLS, YYNGEE. The CDR3 DNA follows: TGTGCCAGCAGCGGTGACAGGTCCTATGGCTACACCTTC. This translates into CASSGDRSYGYTF.